The 11 T cell receptor beta chains reported below all come from one sample, sequenced in a study of identical twins. TCRdb independently ran MiXCR on the 5' RACE reads; one entry per CDR3 protein. This sample carries approximately 670,000 distinct CDR3 sequences, around 5.7% of them seen once, and the ten largest clones take about 1.8%. The sample was naive T cells sorted from blood. These receptors were collected from a man in his late teens or twenties in good health.

This clonotype has at least ten counts. V gene TRBV20-1 combines with J gene TRBJ2-5; 10 nucleotides align to TRBD1. With V trimmed by 5 bases and J by 5 bases, 5 bases remained unmatched. There are 13 residues in the CDR3. From germline, CDR1 is DFQATT and CDR2 SNEGSKA (reference sequence). In nucleotides, the CDR3 is TGCAGTGCTCGACAGGGGGCTGTTGAGACCCAGTACTTC. Encoded protein: CSARQGAVETQYF.

The chain combines TRBV25-1 with TRBJ2-1; 12 positions match TRBD2. Trimming removed 3 bases from V and 5 bases from J; junction bases left unmatched: 5. Germline V CDR1 and CDR2: MGHDK, SYGVNS. The CDR3 spans 16 residues. The CDR3 sequence: CASSDLGLAGNNEQFF. CDR3 nucleotides: TGTGCCAGCAGTGACCTCGGACTAGCGGGGAACAATGAGCAGTTCTTC.

This clonotype was counted between two and nine times. This chain joins TRBV6-2 or TRBV6-3 and TRBJ2-1, with a tentative D call TRBD1 (6 bases). Trimming left V 7 bases short and J 2 bases short, with 9 bases between. CDR3 size: 13 residues. The germline V gene encodes CDR1 MNHEY and CDR2 SVGEGT. The CDR3 loop is CASIGTTYNEQFF. The CDR3, as DNA: TGTGCCAGCATCGGGACAACCTACAATGAGCAGTTCTTC.

A few counts support this clonotype. This sequence joins TRBV2 and TRBJ2-7; no definite D call. The CDR3 covers 16 residues. V gave up 2 bases and J gave up 1 base, with 15 bases separating them. CDR1 is SNHLY and CDR2 is FYNNEI in the germline V gene. DNA of the CDR3: TGTGCCAGCAGTGAATCTATTCAACAGAGATCCTACGAGCAGTACTTC. Residues: CASSESIQQRSYEQYF.

This clonotype was counted ten times or more. The chain couples TRBV12-3 or TRBV12-4 to TRBJ1-2; possible D gene TRBD1, 5 bases. V lost 7 bases to trimming and J lost 8 bases, with 17 bases between them. This CDR3 has 13 residues. In DNA form, the CDR3 reads TGTGCCAGCACCCCAATGGGGGGATCCGGCTACACCTTC. This sequence encodes CASTPMGGSGYTF.

A few counts support this clonotype. The chain has TRBV2 and TRBJ1-5; 10 positions match TRBD1. The CDR3 consists of 15 residues. Germline trimming cut 11 bases from V and 2 bases from J; bases unmatched to any gene: 9. The V gene's germline CDR1 is SNHLY and CDR2 FYNNEI. The CDR3 reads CACRDRGEGNQPQHF. CDR3 bases: TGTGCCTGCCGGGACAGGGGTGAGGGCAATCAGCCCCAGCATTTT.

This chain uses TRBV5-1 with TRBJ2-1, with 13 bases matching TRBD2. The CDR3 covers 19 residues. Trimming took 0 bases from V and 0 from J; bases not matched to a gene: 6. In germline, CDR1 is SGHRS, CDR2 YFSETQ. The CDR3 DNA sequence: TGCGCCAGCAGCTTGGCTTGGCGGACTAGCGGGAGCTCCTACAATGAGCAGTTCTTC. This sequence encodes CASSLAWRTSGSSYNEQFF. The entire variable domain, with the rest obtained from reference TRBV5-1 and TRBJ2-1, is as follows: KAGVTQTPRYLIKTRGQQVTLSCSPISGHRSVSWYQQTPGQGLQFLFEYFSETQRNKGNFPGRFSGRQFSNSRSEMNVSTLELGDSALYLCASSLAWRTSGSSYNEQFFGPGTRLTVL.

This clonotype showed up just a few times. CDR3 nucleotides: TGTGCCAGCAAGATGTTACAGGGACCTAGCACAGATACGCAGTATTTT. It translates to CASKMLQGPSTDTQYF. V and J are TRBV2 and TRBJ2-3; weak D call: TRBD1 (6 bases). The CDR3 is 16 amino acids. Trimming stripped 7 bases from V and 0 bases from J, with 17 bases between. CDR1 SNHLY and CDR2 FYNNEI come from the germline V gene.

The CDR3 spells CASSRERGNAGELFF. The CDR3 DNA reads TGTGCCAGCAGTCGGGAAAGGGGTAACGCCGGGGAGCTGTTTTTT. V is TRBV14 and J is TRBJ2-2; the D gene could be TRBD1 or TRBD2 (5 bases each). The V end was cut by 6 bases, the J end by 6 bases, with 17 bases between. Germline V gives CDR1 SGHDN, CDR2 FVKESK. The CDR3 covers 15 residues. The entire variable domain, with the rest obtained from reference TRBV14 and TRBJ2-2, is as follows: EAGVTQFPSHSVIEKGQTVTLRCDPISGHDNLYWYRRVMGKEIKFLLHFVKESKQDESGMPNNRFLAERTGGTYSTLKVQPAELEDSGVYFCASSRERGNAGELFFGEGSRLTVL.

The table lists this clonotype with many counts. The chain couples TRBV3-1 to TRBJ2-1; 7 bases are a match to TRBD2. V trimming: 8 bases; J trimming: 5 bases; junction bases outside the gene matches: 9. CDR1 LGHDT and CDR2 YNNKEL come from the germline V gene (reference sequence). This CDR3 contains 14 residues. Here the CDR3 reads CASAREGPNNEQFF. In nucleotides, the CDR3 is TGTGCCAGCGCCAGGGAGGGACCAAACAATGAGCAGTTCTTC.

This clonotype was recorded at least ten times. CDR3 DNA: TGCGCCAGCAGGGACGGACCAACCGATGGCTACACCTTC. This sequence encodes CASRDGPTDGYTF. This chain connects TRBV5-1 to TRBJ1-2; no firm D call. The CDR3 consists of 13 residues. The germline V gene has CDR1 SGHRS and CDR2 YFSETQ. Deletions cut 5 bases from V and 6 bases from J, with 14 bases between.